This T cell receptor (beta chain) was captured in a study of CD8+ T cells in alopecia areata. About the research overall: Patients in the treated group were given tofacitinib by mouth, 5 to 10 mg twice a day.

As regards this clone: Its antigen is currently unknown.

Once RNA had been extracted, it was reverse transcribed into cDNA to act as the sequencing template. Profiling relied on immunoSEQ multiplex PCR, and the TCRdb table lists in-frame clones only, not all of them. The sample includes some 150,000 clones, around 50% of them seen just once. In germline, CDR1 is LGHNT, CDR2 FRNRAP. This CDR3 is 14 amino acids long. With V trimmed by 3 bases and J by 7 bases, 6 bases remained unmatched. Overall study findings and caveats: Shared TCR sequences were less clear between patients than in mice, possibly partly from HLA diversity.

The receptor comes from a human donor with alopecia areata. The sample here was CD8+ T cells sorted from blood, taken at week 0. The chain employs TRBV12-5 and TRBJ1-2, with 9 bases that match TRBD1. CDR3 region: CASGLGTGFLGYTF. The CDR3 DNA sequence: TGTGCTAGTGGTTTAGGGACAGGGTTCCTTGGCTACACCTTC.